A single sample is the source of the 8 T cell receptor beta chains below, sequenced in a study of blood T cell repertoires in COVID-19. Sequenced by immunoSEQ multiplex PCR; TCRdb stores in-frame clones only, minus some. The sample holds roughly 240,000 clones, almost 85% seen once. Sequences were obtained from peripheral blood. These receptors were taken from a woman of 80 years or more with acute or convalescent COVID-19.

V usage is TRBV7-2 and J usage is TRBJ1-1, with D maybe TRBD1 (5 bases). The CDR3 loop spans 13 amino acids. The ends were cut back, 1 base at V and 4 bases at J, with 7 bases in the middle. Germline CDR1 and CDR2: SGHTA and FQGNSA. CDR3 bases: TGTGCCAGCAGCTTAGGGGGGGGCACTGAAGCTTTCTTT. Its protein is CASSLGGGTEAFF. Full variable domain (outside the CDR3, taken from reference TRBV7-2 and TRBJ1-1): GAGVSQSPSNKVTEKGKDVELRCDPISGHTALYWYRQSLGQGLEFLIYFQGNSAPDKSGLPSDRFSAERTGGSVSTLTIQRTQQEDSAVYLCASSLGGGTEAFFGQGTRLTVV.

The CDR3 reads CAWSVGQGRNTIYF. The CDR3 bases are TGTGCCTGGAGTGTAGGACAGGGCAGAAACACCATATATTTT. The chain joins TRBV30 to TRBJ1-3, with TRBD1 identical over 8 bases. V dropped 0 bases and J dropped 5; count of bases not matched to a gene: 3. The CDR3 is 14 residues long. Germline CDR1 reads GTSNPN; CDR2 reads SVGIG (reference sequence).

Written as DNA, the CDR3 is TGTGCCAGCAGTTACTCAGCAACGAGCTCCTACGAGCAGTACTTC. Its translation: CASSYSATSSYEQYF. The chain has TRBV6-6 and TRBJ2-7; D is uncertain. The ends were cut back, 0 bases at V and 0 bases at J, with 9 bases in the middle. The germline CDR1 and CDR2 sequences are MNHNY and SVGAGI (reference sequence). CDR3 size: 15 residues.

This clone was picked up one time. The V call is TRBV7-2, the J call TRBJ2-3, with 7 bases fitting TRBD1. CDR1 is SGHTA, CDR2 FQGNSA, per germline. The CDR3 sequence is 15 residues long. V was clipped by 0 bases and J by 4 bases; unmatched bases: 4. The CDR3, as DNA: TGTGCCAGCAGCTTAGCTCGAGGGGGCGCAGATACGCAGTATTTT. Amino acid sequence: CASSLARGGADTQYF. Based on the CDR3 plus reference TRBV7-2 and TRBJ2-3, the full variable domain is GAGVSQSPSNKVTEKGKDVELRCDPISGHTALYWYRQSLGQGLEFLIYFQGNSAPDKSGLPSDRFSAERTGGSVSTLTIQRTQQEDSAVYLCASSLARGGADTQYFGPGTRLTVL.

The chain's CDR3 is CASSYHRDGDQPQHF. The CDR3 nucleotides are TGTGCCAGCAGTTACCACAGGGACGGGGATCAGCCCCAGCATTTT. V is TRBV6-2 or TRBV6-3 and J is TRBJ1-5, with a weak D call TRBD1 (6 bases). Germline V gene lookup returns CDR1 MNHEY and CDR2 SVGEGT. This CDR3 is built from 15 residues. Trimming took 2 bases from V and 5 from J, leaving 13 bases between them.

This chain links TRBV6-5 with TRBJ1-6, with 8 nucleotides matching TRBD1. V shed 6 bases, J shed 8 bases, and the junction held 0 bases outside the gene matches. The CDR3 has 12 residues. The germline V gene encodes CDR1 MNHEY and CDR2 SVGAGI. CDR3 in amino acids: CASRTGDSPLHF. In DNA form, the CDR3 reads TGTGCCAGCAGGACAGGGGATTCACCCCTCCACTTT.

The chain carries TRBV5-1 and TRBJ1-1, with a weak D call TRBD1 (6 bases). CDR3 length: 13 amino acids. The V end lost 4 bases, the J end lost 5 bases, and 12 bases lay between the germline ends. From germline, CDR1 is SGHRS and CDR2 YFSETQ. The CDR3 sequence is CASSQTGSTEAFF. CDR3 nucleotide sequence: TGCGCCAGCAGCCAGACAGGATCAACTGAAGCTTTCTTT. The full variable domain, rest sourced from reference TRBV5-1 and TRBJ1-1, is KAGVTQTPRYLIKTRGQQVTLSCSPISGHRSVSWYQQTPGQGLQFLFEYFSETQRNKGNFPGRFSGRQFSNSRSEMNVSTLELGDSALYLCASSQTGSTEAFFGQGTRLTVV.

J is TRBJ1-2 and V is TRBV28; tentatively, D is TRBD1 (6 bases). There are 12 residues in the CDR3. V was clipped by 5 bases and J by 5 bases, with 9 bases between them. Germline V gives CDR1 MDHEN, CDR2 SYDVKM. In DNA form, the CDR3 reads TGTGCCAGCAGTGACAGGCTATATGGCTACACCTTC. Its translation: CASSDRLYGYTF.